Given below is one TCR beta chain in context. Its antigen is not known. Specimens held about 0.95-10 million cryopreserved PBMC prior to DNA extraction. The source of the sample is a study of long-term antiretroviral therapy in people with HIV. Study outcomes and limitations: Blood dates from 2004 to 2017, possibly under older ART regimens. Once patients were on ART, diversity went higher but still fell short of transplant donor controls.

From germline, CDR1 is GTSNPN and CDR2 SVGIG (reference sequence). The CDR3 totals 15 residues. Trimming shortened V by 3 bases and J by 9 bases, and 18 bases separated the two germline ends. Investigators performed immunoSEQ version v3.0 at survey level. Libraries were prepared by immunoSEQ multiplex PCR; TCRdb keeps only in-frame clonotypes and omits some of them. This repertoire shows about 39,000 clones, approximately 85% found once; its top ten account for about 5.7%. The chain has TRBV30 and TRBJ1-6, with a tentative D call TRBD1 (6 bases). The receptor comes from a woman between 50 and 59 years old with HIV. Sequences were derived from unsorted PBMCs, sampled 3.1 years after starting antiretroviral therapy. The CDR3 DNA sequence: TGTGCCTGGAGCAAACCCGGGACATCATCTTCACCCCTCCACTTT. This translates into CAWSKPGTSSSPLHF.